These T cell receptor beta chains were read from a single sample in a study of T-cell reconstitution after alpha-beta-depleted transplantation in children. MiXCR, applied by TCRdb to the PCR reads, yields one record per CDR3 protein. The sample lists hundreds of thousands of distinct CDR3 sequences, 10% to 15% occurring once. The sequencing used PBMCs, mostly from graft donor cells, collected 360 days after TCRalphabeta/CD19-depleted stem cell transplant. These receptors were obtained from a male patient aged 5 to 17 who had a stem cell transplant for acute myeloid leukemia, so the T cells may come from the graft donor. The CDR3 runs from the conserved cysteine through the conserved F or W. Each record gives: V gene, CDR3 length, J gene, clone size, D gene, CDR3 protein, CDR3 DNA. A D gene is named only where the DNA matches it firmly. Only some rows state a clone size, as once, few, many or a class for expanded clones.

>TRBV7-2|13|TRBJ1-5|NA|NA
CASSLAGNWPQHF
TGTGCCAGCAGCTTAGCGGGGAACTGGCCCCAGCATTTT
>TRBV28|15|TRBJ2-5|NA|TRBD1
CASSPGRGNAETQYF
TGTGCCAGCAGTCCAGGCAGGGGGAATGCAGAGACCCAGTACTTC
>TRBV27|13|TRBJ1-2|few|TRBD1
CASGRQGLYGYTF
TGTGCCAGCGGGAGACAGGGCCTCTATGGCTACACCTTC
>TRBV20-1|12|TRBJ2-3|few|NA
CSAGTTVDTQYF
TGCAGTGCTGGAACGACCGTAGATACGCAGTATTTT
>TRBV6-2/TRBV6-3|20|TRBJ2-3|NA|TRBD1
CASSYQPYGQGPGGTDTQYF
TGTGCCAGCAGTTACCAGCCATATGGACAGGGACCAGGAGGCACAGATACGCAGTATTTT
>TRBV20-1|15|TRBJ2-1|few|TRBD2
CSARTSGRTYNEQFF
TGCAGTGCTAGAACTAGCGGGAGGACCTACAATGAGCAGTTCTTC
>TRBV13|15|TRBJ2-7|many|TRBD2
CASSSPGLGFNEQYF
TGTGCCAGCAGCTCTCCGGGACTAGGCTTCAACGAGCAGTACTTC
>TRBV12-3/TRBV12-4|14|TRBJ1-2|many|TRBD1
CASSFDGDRGGYTF
TGTGCCAGCAGCTTTGATGGGGACAGGGGGGGATACACCTTC
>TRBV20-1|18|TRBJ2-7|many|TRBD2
CSASDSGLAGSLLYEQYF
TGCAGTGCTAGTGACTCAGGACTAGCGGGATCCCTGCTCTACGAGCAGTACTTC
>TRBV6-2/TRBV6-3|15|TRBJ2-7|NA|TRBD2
CASNPLAGLSYEQYF
TGTGCCAGCAACCCCCTAGCGGGACTCTCCTACGAGCAGTACTTC
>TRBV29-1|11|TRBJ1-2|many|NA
CSGRTSYGYTF
TGCAGCGGGCGGACGAGCTATGGCTACACCTTC
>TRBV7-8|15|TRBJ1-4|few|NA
CASSLDLALGEKLFF
TGTGCCAGCAGCTTAGACTTGGCCTTGGGGGAAAAACTGTTTTTT
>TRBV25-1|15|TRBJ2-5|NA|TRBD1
CASSELGQGQETQYF
TGTGCCAGCAGTGAATTGGGACAGGGCCAAGAGACCCAGTACTTC
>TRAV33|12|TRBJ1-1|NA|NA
CASGQGGTEAFF
TGTGCCTCAGGACAGGGTGGTACTGAAGCTTTCTTT
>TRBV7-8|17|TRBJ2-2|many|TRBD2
CASSPGRLAGRTGELFF
TGTGCCAGCAGCCCAGGGCGGCTAGCGGGAAGGACCGGGGAGCTGTTTTTT
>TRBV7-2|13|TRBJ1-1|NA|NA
CASSLGVPTEAFF
TGTGCCAGCAGCCTGGGAGTTCCCACTGAAGCTTTCTTT
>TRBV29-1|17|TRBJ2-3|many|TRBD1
CSVLIRFEGAFTDTQYF
TGCAGCGTTTTAATCCGGTTCGAGGGGGCGTTCACAGATACGCAGTATTTT
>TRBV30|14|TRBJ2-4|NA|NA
CAWSRGPGKNIQYF
TGTGCCTGGAGTCGGGGGCCAGGCAAAAACATTCAGTACTTC
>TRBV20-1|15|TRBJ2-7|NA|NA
CSAPQRRESLREQYF
TGCAGTGCCCCACAACGACGGGAGAGCCTCCGCGAGCAGTACTTC
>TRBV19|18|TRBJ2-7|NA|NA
CASSIRGEEYVPVYEQYF
TGTGCCAGTAGTATAAGAGGGGAGGAATATGTACCGGTCTACGAGCAGTACTTC
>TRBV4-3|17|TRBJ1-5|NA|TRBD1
CASSQWGSRGLSEPQHF
TGCGCCAGCAGCCAATGGGGGAGCAGGGGGTTAAGCGAGCCCCAGCATTTT
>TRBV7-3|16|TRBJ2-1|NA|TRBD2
CASSPLSGPAYNEQFF
TGTGCCAGCAGCCCCCTTAGCGGGCCTGCCTACAATGAGCAGTTCTTC
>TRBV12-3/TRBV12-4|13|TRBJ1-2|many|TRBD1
CASSPGQFYGYTF
TGTGCCAGCAGCCCGGGACAGTTCTATGGCTACACCTTC
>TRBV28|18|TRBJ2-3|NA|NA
CASSFPVQFRDATDTQYF
TGTGCCAGCAGTTTCCCCGTACAGTTCCGGGACGCCACAGATACGCAGTATTTT
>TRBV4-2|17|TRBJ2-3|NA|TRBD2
CASSLSPQREGRVWQYF
TGTGCCAGCAGCCTTTCCCCCCAGCGGGAGGGCCGAGTTTGGCAGTATTTT
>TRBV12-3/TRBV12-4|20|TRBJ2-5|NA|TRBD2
CASSRSSSGATSWGQETQYF
TGTGCCAGCAGCCGGAGCTCTAGCGGAGCGACTTCTTGGGGACAAGAGACCCAGTACTTC
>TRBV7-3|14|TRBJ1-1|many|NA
CASSFIGKGTEAFF
TGTGCCAGCAGCTTTATTGGTAAGGGTACCGAAGCTTTCTTT
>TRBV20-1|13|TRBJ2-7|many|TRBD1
CSAHGQATYEQYF
TGCAGTGCCCACGGACAGGCGACCTACGAGCAGTACTTC
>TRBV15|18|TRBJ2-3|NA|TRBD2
CATSRAAGTSGSTDTQYF
TGTGCCACCAGCAGAGCTGCCGGGACTAGCGGTTCCACAGATACGCAGTATTTT
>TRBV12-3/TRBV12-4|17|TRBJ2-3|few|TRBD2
CASSSPRLAGTTDTQYF
TGTGCCAGCAGTTCCCCAAGACTAGCGGGGACCACAGATACGCAGTATTTT
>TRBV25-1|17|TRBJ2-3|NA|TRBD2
CASSLNLAGVGTDTQYF
TGTGCCAGCAGTCTTAACCTGGCGGGAGTTGGCACAGATACGCAGTATTTT
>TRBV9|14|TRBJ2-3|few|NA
CASSVWGAEDTQYF
TGTGCCAGCAGCGTATGGGGGGCGGAGGATACGCAGTATTTT
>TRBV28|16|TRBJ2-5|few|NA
CASSLGGGRAQETQYF
TGTGCCAGCAGTTTAGGAGGAGGGAGAGCCCAAGAGACCCAGTACTTC
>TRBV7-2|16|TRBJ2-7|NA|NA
CASSLFRHESGNEQYF
TGTGCCAGCAGCTTATTTAGGCATGAGTCGGGGAACGAGCAGTACTTC
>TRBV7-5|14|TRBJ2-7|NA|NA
CISVPAGDRSEQYF
NA
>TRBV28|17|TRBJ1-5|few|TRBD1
CASSLWVGQVNNQPQHF
TGTGCCAGCAGTTTATGGGTGGGACAGGTGAACAATCAGCCCCAGCATTTT
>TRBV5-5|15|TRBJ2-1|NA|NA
CASSLNGSRYNEQFF
TGTGCCAGCAGCTTAAACGGGAGCAGATACAATGAGCAGTTCTTC
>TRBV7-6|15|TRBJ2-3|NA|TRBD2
CASRASGSPTDTQYF
TGTGCCAGCAGGGCTAGCGGGAGCCCCACAGATACGCAGTATTTT
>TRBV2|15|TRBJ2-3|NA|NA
CASSEHRGFQDTQYF
TGTGCCAGCAGTGAACACCGAGGGTTTCAAGATACGCAGTATTTT
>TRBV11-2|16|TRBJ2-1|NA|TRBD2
CASSFDPGLAYNEQFF
TGTGCCAGCAGCTTCGATCCGGGACTAGCGTACAATGAGCAGTTCTTC
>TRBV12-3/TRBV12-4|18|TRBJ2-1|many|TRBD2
CASSRRLLAGGSYNEQFF
TGTGCCAGCAGCAGACGACTCTTAGCGGGAGGCTCCTACAATGAGCAGTTCTTC
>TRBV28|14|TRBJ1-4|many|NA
CASSLVRTGEKLFF
TGTGCCAGCAGTTTAGTAAGGACGGGCGAAAAACTGTTTTTT
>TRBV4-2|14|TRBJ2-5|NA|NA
CASSQGGTQETQYF
TGTGCCAGCAGCCAAGGGGGGACCCAAGAGACCCAGTACTTC
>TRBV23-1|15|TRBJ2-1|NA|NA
CASSRLPRAWNEQFF
TGCGCCAGCAGTCGACTCCCTCGGGCGTGGAATGAGCAGTTCTTC
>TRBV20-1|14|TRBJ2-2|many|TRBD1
CSAWDRGRTGELFF
TGCAGTGCTTGGGACAGGGGGCGCACCGGGGAGCTGTTTTTT
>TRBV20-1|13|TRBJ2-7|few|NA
CSARGQPRHEQYF
TGCAGTGCTAGAGGACAGCCCAGGCACGAGCAGTACTTC
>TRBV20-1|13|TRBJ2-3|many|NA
CSANPTGTDTQYF
TGCAGTGCGAACCCTACGGGCACAGATACGCAGTATTTT
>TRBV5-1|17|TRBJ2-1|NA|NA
CASSLITINLKHNEQFF
TGCGCCAGCAGCTTGATTACTATCAACCTTAAGCACAATGAGCAGTTCTTC
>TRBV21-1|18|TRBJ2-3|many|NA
CASSKDVTAGGGPDTQYF
TGTGCCAGCAGCAAAGACGTAACGGCGGGAGGGGGACCAGATACGCAGTATTTT
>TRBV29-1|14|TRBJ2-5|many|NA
CSVRTPPRQETQYF
TGCAGCGTTCGAACCCCTCCCCGTCAAGAGACCCAGTACTTC
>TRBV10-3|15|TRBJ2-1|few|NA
CAISDRIRAYNEQFF
TGTGCCATCAGTGACCGGATTAGGGCCTACAATGAGCAGTTCTTC